This TCR beta chain was identified in a study of blood T cell repertoires in COVID-19. The CDR3 has 14 residues. V was pared by 6 bases and J by 7 bases, with 9 bases of the junction left unmatched. Germline V lookup: CDR1 SNHLY, CDR2 FYNNEI. Only in-frame clones appear in the TCRdb table, and some are missing; sequencing was by immunoSEQ multiplex PCR. The sample has a few hundred thousand clones, more than 75% seen once. Which cohort a participant joined came from the clinical history participants gave. The sequenced material came from PBMCs or T cells enriched from blood (not recorded which). J is TRBJ1-2 and V is TRBV2, with 9 bases fitting TRBD1. The sequence was collected from a woman aged 25 to 39 who had recovered from COVID-19. The CDR3 region has the DNA TGTGCCAGCAGGGTTACCGGGACAGGGTTTGGCTACACCTTC. Translation gives CASRVTGTGFGYTF.